These T cell receptor beta chains were read from a single sample in a study of T cell responses to AZD1222 COVID-19 vaccine. The assay was immunoSEQ multiplex PCR, and TCRdb's table has in-frame clones only and misses some. The sample lists more than 250,000 clones, approximately 95% occurring once. Sample: peripheral blood, taken on day 0 of AZD1222 vaccination. The receptors shown here come from an adult in good health. CDR3s include the opening cysteine and the closing phenylalanine or tryptophan. The order of the fields is clone size, V gene, D gene, J gene, CDR3 DNA, CDR3 protein. A D gene is named only where the DNA matches it firmly. Clone size is stated in some rows and not others, as once, few, many or a class when expanded.

size: -
V: TRBV29-1
D: TRBD2
J: TRBJ2-1
DNA: TGCAGCGTTGAAGATTGGATAGCGGGAAGCTCCTACAATGAGCAGTTCTTC
CDR3: CSVEDWIAGSSYNEQFF

size: -
V: TRBV28
D: -
J: TRBJ2-7
DNA: TGTGCCAGCTCCGGGCCCCGCTACGAGCAGTACTTC
CDR3: CASSGPRYEQYF

size: -
V: TRBV9
D: -
J: TRBJ2-1
DNA: TGTGCCAGCAGCGTACGGCAGGGTACTTACAATGAGCAGTTCTTC
CDR3: CASSVRQGTYNEQFF

size: -
V: TRBV28
D: TRBD2
J: TRBJ2-7
DNA: TGTGCCAGCAGTCCCCTAGCGGGAAGAACGGAGCAGTACTTC
CDR3: CASSPLAGRTEQYF

size: -
V: TRBV5-1
D: -
J: TRBJ2-5
DNA: TGCGCCAGCAGCTTGGGCCACAGGAAAGAGACCCAGTACTTC
CDR3: CASSLGHRKETQYF

size: -
V: TRBV7-9
D: -
J: TRBJ1-6
DNA: TGTGCCAGCAGCAAGACAGGAGGAACCTATAATTCACCCCTCCACTTT
CDR3: CASSKTGGTYNSPLHF

size: -
V: TRBV21-1
D: -
J: TRBJ1-3
DNA: TGTGCCAGCGGGGTCGTCTCTGGAAACACCATATATTTT
CDR3: CASGVVSGNTIYF

size: -
V: TRBV2
D: TRBD1
J: TRBJ2-1
DNA: TGTGCCAGCAGACCTGACAGGGGCACCTACAATGAGCAGTTCTTC
CDR3: CASRPDRGTYNEQFF

size: -
V: TRBV4-1
D: -
J: TRBJ1-2
DNA: TGCGCCAGCAGCCAAGCTGGGACGGTCGGTTGGGATGGCTACACCTTC
CDR3: CASSQAGTVGWDGYTF

size: once
V: TRBV6-5
D: TRBD2
J: TRBJ2-7
DNA: TGTGCCAGCACCCTCGGGCTAGCGGGACTTTACGAGCAGTACTTC
CDR3: CASTLGLAGLYEQYF

size: -
V: TRBV11-1
D: TRBD1
J: TRBJ1-2
DNA: TGTGCCAGCAGCCCTATGGGACAGCTGGGGATCTATGGCTACACCTTC
CDR3: CASSPMGQLGIYGYTF

size: -
V: TRBV11-2
D: -
J: TRBJ2-1
DNA: TGTGCCAGCAGCTTAGTTGGGGCCGGCAATGAGCAGTTCTTC
CDR3: CASSLVGAGNEQFF

size: -
V: TRBV5-4
D: -
J: TRBJ2-7
DNA: TGTGCCAGCAGCTTTGGGACCATGGGATACGAGCAGTACTTC
CDR3: CASSFGTMGYEQYF

size: -
V: TRBV7-2
D: TRBD1
J: TRBJ1-2
DNA: TGTGCCTTTCGACGAGGGGGCAACTATGGCTACACCTTC
CDR3: CAFRRGGNYGYTF

size: -
V: TRBV3-1/TRBV3-2
D: -
J: TRBJ1-1
DNA: TGTGCCAGCGCCCAAGGGGTCCCGAACACTGAAGCTTTCTTT
CDR3: CASAQGVPNTEAFF

size: -
V: TRBV19
D: -
J: TRBJ1-1
DNA: TGTGCCAGTAGTCTGGACAGTTACACTGAAGCTTTCTTT
CDR3: CASSLDSYTEAFF

size: -
V: TRBV4-2
D: TRBD1
J: TRBJ2-7
DNA: TGTGCCGGCAGCCAAGACGATCGACAGGGCCCGTCCTACGAGCAGTACTTC
CDR3: CAGSQDDRQGPSYEQYF

size: -
V: TRBV5-1
D: -
J: TRBJ2-1
DNA: TGCGCCAGCAGCTTAAGGGGGTCCTACAATGAGCAGTTCTTC
CDR3: CASSLRGSYNEQFF

size: -
V: TRBV23-1
D: -
J: TRBJ2-7
DNA: TGCGCCAGCAGTCACCAGGGGCAAAAGCTCTACGAGCAGTACTTC
CDR3: CASSHQGQKLYEQYF

size: few
V: TRBV28
D: TRBD1
J: TRBJ2-3
DNA: TGTGCCAGCAGCACGAAATTTACAGGGGGTGGGGCAGATACGCAGTATTTT
CDR3: CASSTKFTGGGADTQYF

size: -
V: TRBV19
D: TRBD1
J: TRBJ1-5
DNA: TGTGCCAGTAGTATAGCCCACAGGGGGCTTAGCAATCAGCCCCAGCATTTT
CDR3: CASSIAHRGLSNQPQHF

size: -
V: TRBV27
D: -
J: TRBJ2-1
DNA: TGTGCCAGCAGAAGGACTCGCACTGTCTACAATGAGCAGTTCTTC
CDR3: CASRRTRTVYNEQFF

size: once
V: TRBV5-1
D: -
J: TRBJ1-3
DNA: TGCGCCAGCAGCTCTGGGCCAGGAGGCTCTGGAAACACCATATATTTT
CDR3: CASSSGPGGSGNTIYF

size: -
V: TRBV18
D: TRBD2
J: TRBJ2-5
DNA: TGTGCCAGCTCACCACCGATCAGACTAGCGACGGAGACCCAGTACTTC
CDR3: CASSPPIRLATETQYF

size: -
V: TRBV3-1/TRBV3-2
D: -
J: TRBJ2-3
DNA: TGTGCCAGCAGCCATAGTCAACGGGGACGTTCAGAAGGCACAGATACGCAGTATTTT
CDR3: CASSHSQRGRSEGTDTQYF

size: -
V: TRBV19
D: -
J: TRBJ1-5
DNA: TGTGCCACTTCCTGGGGGACACATAATCAGCCCCAGCATTTT
CDR3: CATSWGTHNQPQHF

size: -
V: TRBV10-3
D: TRBD2
J: TRBJ2-2
DNA: TGTGCCATCAGTGAGTCGGTAGTGGTGCGACTAGCGGGAGACATCGGGGAGCTGTTTTTT
CDR3: CAISESVVVRLAGDIGELFF

size: -
V: TRBV27
D: TRBD2
J: TRBJ2-7
DNA: TGTGCCAGCAGTAGAACTAGCGGGGGGGCCTGGCCACCCTACGAGCAGTACTTC
CDR3: CASSRTSGGAWPPYEQYF

size: -
V: TRBV11-3
D: -
J: TRBJ2-2
DNA: TGTGCCAGCAGCCCGAGGGAGCGGTCCGGGGAGCTGTTTTTT
CDR3: CASSPRERSGELFF

size: -
V: TRBV7-9
D: -
J: TRBJ1-5
DNA: TGTGCCAGCAGCTTAGTGGGACGGACCAATCAGCCCCAGCATTTT
CDR3: CASSLVGRTNQPQHF

size: once
V: TRBV10-3
D: TRBD2
J: TRBJ2-3
DNA: TGTGCCACCATGACTAGCGGGATCAAAAAAGATACGCAGTATTTT
CDR3: CATMTSGIKKDTQYF

size: -
V: TRBV11-2
D: -
J: TRBJ1-5
DNA: TGTGCCAGCAGCCAGGGGAATCAGCCCCAGCATTTT
CDR3: CASSQGNQPQHF

size: -
V: TRBV6-2/TRBV6-3
D: -
J: TRBJ1-1
DNA: TGTGCCAGCAGTTTCCAGGGTTGGGTTCGGCACACTGAAGCTTTCTTT
CDR3: CASSFQGWVRHTEAFF

size: -
V: TRBV7-2
D: TRBD2
J: TRBJ2-7
DNA: TGTGCCAGCAGCTCGACTAGCGGGGTCGAGCAGTACTTC
CDR3: CASSSTSGVEQYF

size: -
V: TRBV3-1/TRBV3-2
D: -
J: TRBJ2-2
DNA: TGTGCCAGCAGCCAAGATGACACCGGGGAGCTGTTTTTT
CDR3: CASSQDDTGELFF

size: once
V: TRBV5-1
D: -
J: TRBJ2-7
DNA: TGCGCCAGCAGCGGTGACGAGGTGTTCAGTGAGCAGTACTTC
CDR3: CASSGDEVFSEQYF

size: -
V: TRBV11-1
D: -
J: TRBJ2-2
DNA: TGTGCCAGCAGCCCCTCGAGGGCCGGGGAGCTGTTTTTT
CDR3: CASSPSRAGELFF

size: -
V: TRBV2
D: -
J: TRBJ2-2
DNA: TGTGCCAGCAGTGACAGGCCCACCGGGGAGCTGTTTTTT
CDR3: CASSDRPTGELFF

size: -
V: TRBV2
D: TRBD1
J: TRBJ2-7
DNA: TGTGCCAGCAGTGAAGCCGGGACAGGGCAGTACGAGCAGTACTTC
CDR3: CASSEAGTGQYEQYF

size: -
V: TRBV7-2
D: -
J: TRBJ1-1
DNA: TGTGCCAGCAGCTTAAGGACAGAAGCTTTCTTT
CDR3: CASSLRTEAFF

size: -
V: TRBV5-1
D: -
J: TRBJ1-4
DNA: TGCGCCAGCAGCATCAACCCACAGGCAACTAATGAAAAACTGTTTTTT
CDR3: CASSINPQATNEKLFF

size: -
V: TRBV21-1
D: -
J: TRBJ2-2
DNA: TGTGCCAGCAGCACCCGAGGACTAGCGGGAAGAACCGGGGAGCTGTTTTTT
CDR3: CASSTRGLAGRTGELFF

size: once
V: TRBV27
D: TRBD2
J: TRBJ2-2
DNA: TGTGCCAGCAGTTTCGGCGGGAGAGCCACCGGGGAGCTGTTTTTT
CDR3: CASSFGGRATGELFF

size: -
V: TRBV9
D: -
J: TRBJ2-7
DNA: TGTGCCAGCAGCGTAGCCGACGGGACATTCTACGAGCAGTACTTC
CDR3: CASSVADGTFYEQYF

size: -
V: TRBV28
D: -
J: TRBJ1-2
DNA: TGTGCCAGCAGTTTCATCTATGGCTACACCTTC
CDR3: CASSFIYGYTF

size: -
V: TRBV7-3
D: TRBD2
J: TRBJ2-1
DNA: TGTGCCAGCAGCTTAATGACTAGCGGAGACAATGAGCAGTTCTTC
CDR3: CASSLMTSGDNEQFF

size: once
V: TRBV7-3
D: -
J: TRBJ1-6
DNA: TGTGCCAGCAGCCCGGGGGGGCCTTCCTATAATTCACCCCTCCACTTT
CDR3: CASSPGGPSYNSPLHF

size: -
V: TRBV3-1/TRBV3-2
D: -
J: TRBJ1-6
DNA: TGTGCCAGCAGCGCCCGACAGAGCTATAATTCACCCCTCCACTTT
CDR3: CASSARQSYNSPLHF

size: -
V: TRBV7-9
D: TRBD2
J: TRBJ2-2
DNA: TGTGCCAGCAGCGCCGGACTAGCGGCGAACACCGGGGAGCTGTTTTTT
CDR3: CASSAGLAANTGELFF

size: -
V: TRBV5-6
D: -
J: TRBJ1-4
DNA: TGTGCCAGCAGCCGTCGGGCTTCTGAAAAACTGTTTTTT
CDR3: CASSRRASEKLFF

size: few
V: TRBV2
D: -
J: TRBJ2-2
DNA: TGTGCCAGCAGTGAGGGGGGACCCAACGGGGAGCTGTTTTTT
CDR3: CASSEGGPNGELFF

size: -
V: TRBV11-2
D: -
J: TRBJ1-2
DNA: TGTGCCAGCAGCTTCTTGGGGAGAGATTATGGCTACACCTTC
CDR3: CASSFLGRDYGYTF

size: -
V: TRBV6-5
D: -
J: TRBJ2-7
DNA: TGTGCCAGCAGATACGGAGGCGCCGGCGAGCAGTACTTC
CDR3: CASRYGGAGEQYF

size: once
V: TRBV4-3
D: TRBD2
J: TRBJ2-7
DNA: TGCGCCAGCAGCCTAGGGATCGCCGGCGGGAGCTACGAGCAGTACTTC
CDR3: CASSLGIAGGSYEQYF

size: -
V: TRBV2
D: -
J: TRBJ2-3
DNA: TGTGGAGGAGGCAGCCCTAGCACAGATACGCAGTATTTT
CDR3: CGGGSPSTDTQYF

size: -
V: TRBV2
D: -
J: TRBJ1-5
DNA: TGTGCCAGCAGTGACGGGCTTATCAATCAGCCCCAGCATTTT
CDR3: CASSDGLINQPQHF

size: -
V: TRBV19
D: -
J: TRBJ2-1
DNA: TGTGCCAGTAGTTCGGGGGCGTGGAATGAGCAGTTCTTC
CDR3: CASSSGAWNEQFF

size: -
V: TRBV7-9
D: -
J: TRBJ1-5
DNA: TGTGCCAGCAGCTCCTCGCTTGGGGGTTGGAGTCAGCCCCAGCATTTT
CDR3: CASSSSLGGWSQPQHF

size: -
V: TRBV4-1
D: -
J: TRBJ1-2
DNA: TGCGCCAGCAGCGGAGCAGGGCACTATGGCTACACCTTC
CDR3: CASSGAGHYGYTF